The present T cell receptor (beta chain) was sequenced within a study of spatial heterogeneity in lung cancer. Looking at the study overall: Compared with alpha-chain sequences, beta-chain sequences were consistently detected in greater numbers. Study results and limitations: Counts of expanded intratumoral alpha and beta TCRs tracked tumor mutation counts.

TCRdb used MiXCR to reprocess the 5' RACE reads, holding one entry per CDR3 protein. There are about 20,000 distinct CDR3 sequences in the sample; around 8% occur only once, and roughly 20% lies in the top ten. Time point denoted: sample taken at primary tumor resection. Tumor, nontumor lung or frozen PBMC supplied whole RNA that was sequenced unsorted. This clonotype was observed many times. The antigen is undetermined. The V gene's germline CDR1 is LGHNA and CDR2 YSLEER. The CDR3 spans 15 residues. The V end lost 0 bases, the J end lost 0 bases, and 9 bases lay between the germline ends. The clonotype was recovered from a male donor with early-stage non-small cell lung cancer. V gene TRBV4-3 combines with J gene TRBJ2-7; D not resolved. The specimen comprised lung tumor tissue, sampled at surgery. The CDR3 DNA reads TGCGCCAGCAGCCAAGAGGTTCTCTTCTCCTACGAGCAGTACTTC. Encoded protein: CASSQEVLFSYEQYF.